This T cell receptor (beta chain) was identified during a study of cytomegalovirus exposure and HLA in healthy donors. Both 60 Vbeta primers and 13 Jbeta primers went into the PCR. Libraries were prepared by immunoSEQ multiplex PCR; TCRdb keeps only in-frame clonotypes and omits some of them. This sample carries some 160,000 clones, 70% to 85% of them seen once, and the ten largest clones take 2.2%. Healthy bone marrow donors made up the cohort. This TCR was sampled from a man over 45 in good health and CMV-seropositive. Sequencing was performed on PBMCs.

The CDR3 protein is CASSDSSYEQYF. The CDR3 DNA sequence: TGTGCCAGCTCTGACAGCTCCTACGAGCAGTACTTC. The J gene is TRBJ2-7, the V gene TRBV18, with D maybe TRBD1 (5 bases). V lost 6 bases and J lost 0, with 6 bases in between. Germline V gene data show CDR1 as KGHSH and CDR2 as LQKENI. This CDR3 spans 12 amino acids.